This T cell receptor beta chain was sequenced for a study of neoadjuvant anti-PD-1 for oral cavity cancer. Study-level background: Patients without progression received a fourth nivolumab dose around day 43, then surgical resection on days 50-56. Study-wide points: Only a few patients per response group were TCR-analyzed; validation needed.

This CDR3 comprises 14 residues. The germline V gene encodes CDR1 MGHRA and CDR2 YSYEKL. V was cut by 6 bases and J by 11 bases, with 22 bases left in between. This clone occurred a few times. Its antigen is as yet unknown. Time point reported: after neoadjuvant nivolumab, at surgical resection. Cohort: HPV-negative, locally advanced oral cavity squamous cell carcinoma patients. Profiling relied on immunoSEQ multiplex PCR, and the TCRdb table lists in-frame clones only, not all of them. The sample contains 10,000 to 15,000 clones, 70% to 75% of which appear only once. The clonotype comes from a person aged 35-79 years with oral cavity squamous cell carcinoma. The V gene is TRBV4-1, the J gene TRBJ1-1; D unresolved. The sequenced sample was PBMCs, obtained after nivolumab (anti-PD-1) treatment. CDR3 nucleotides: TGCGCCAGCAGAAACTTACCCAAGAAAACGGGGGCTTTCTTT. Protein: CASRNLPKKTGAFF.